This T cell receptor beta chain was profiled in a study of glioma-infiltrating T cells after dendritic cell vaccination. Study-level information: Treatment, given 2003 to 2012, was autologous tumor lysate-pulsed dendritic cell vaccination.

The V gene end was trimmed by 5 bases and the J gene end by 3 bases; junction bases not matched to a gene: 3. This CDR3 comprises 13 residues. The germline V gene encodes CDR1 GTSNPN and CDR2 SVGIG (reference sequence). Sequencing was performed with immunoSEQ multiplex PCR; in TCRdb, only in-frame clones are kept and a portion is missing. The repertoire holds about 92,000 clones, with 70% to 90% as singletons. The chain has TRBV30 and TRBJ1-5, with 8 bases aligning to TRBD1. The clonotype originates from a human donor with glioblastoma. Here the sequenced sample was blood, taken before dendritic cell vaccination. CDR3 loop: CAWGQGNNQPQHF. In nucleotides, the CDR3 is TGTGCCTGGGGACAGGGAAACAATCAGCCCCAGCATTTT.